Listed below are T cell receptor beta chains from one sample, sequenced in a study of T cell responses to AZD1222 COVID-19 vaccine. The method was immunoSEQ multiplex PCR; TCRdb's version includes in-frame clones alone and lacks a portion of them. This sample has some 99,000 clones, with 88% found just once. The specimen was peripheral blood, collected on day 0 of MenACWY control vaccination. Source of these receptors: an adult in good health. Each CDR3 is given without its conserved first and last residue. D genes are given only for firm matches.

d_gene	v_gene	j_gene	CDR3aa
-	TRBV28	TRBJ1-5	ASSAREGSNQPQH
TRBD1	TRBV27	TRBJ1-2	ASSLSAAWTGNYGYT
-	TRBV28	TRBJ1-2	ASSLLSGDGYT
-	TRBV28	TRBJ1-2	ASSGRRPYGYT
-	TRBV29-1	TRBJ2-3	SASYLGTDTQY
-	TRBV13	TRBJ1-4	ASSFLGTRNEKLF
TRBD2	TRBV7-9	TRBJ2-3	ASSFTRTSGADTQY
TRBD1	TRBV5-1	TRBJ1-4	ASSFTGEGEKLF
-	TRBV28	TRBJ2-1	ASERTEAWDEQF
TRBD1	TRBV19	TRBJ2-7	ASSIESQGATYEQY
-	TRBV7-8	TRBJ2-7	ASSFPQGSSYEQY
-	TRBV30	TRBJ1-1	AWSVELNTEAF
-	TRBV28	TRBJ1-6	ASSRASGGRAPLH
-	TRBV29-1	TRBJ2-5	SVERESQETQY
-	TRBV5-4	TRBJ1-6	ASSLSSQGNSPLH
TRBD2	TRBV28	TRBJ2-3	ASSNPGTSGGDTQY
-	TRBV27	TRBJ1-1	ASSFLGAAEAF
TRBD2	TRBV7-9	TRBJ2-1	ASSPAGTRVDGEQF
-	TRBV11-1	TRBJ2-1	ASTPLAWGNEQF
-	TRBV27	TRBJ2-1	ASTPHYSTGTPSHNEQF
-	TRBV5-4	TRBJ1-1	ASSFSQGNTEAF
-	TRBV9	TRBJ1-4	ASSVAWQSNEKLF
-	TRBV5-4	TRBJ2-2	ASSYPRGGNTGELF
TRBD2	TRBV5-1	TRBJ2-2	ASSSTSGRADTGELF
TRBD1	TRBV6-6	TRBJ2-7	ASSNSRDRAHEQY
TRBD2	TRBV5-1	TRBJ2-2	ASSLRGDTGELF
-	TRBV5-6	TRBJ1-5	ASSVGGNQPQH
-	TRBV6-2/TRBV6-3	TRBJ1-5	ASSREVSPQH
-	TRBV5-8	TRBJ1-1	ASTLRTAIMNTEAF
TRBD2	TRBV7-8	TRBJ2-1	ASSLLGGSSYNEQF
TRBD1	TRBV5-4	TRBJ1-2	ASSGDRVYGYT
-	TRBV5-1	TRBJ1-3	ASSYDHGNSGNTIY
-	TRBV7-2	TRBJ1-1	ASSPSRINTEAF
-	TRBV6-5	TRBJ1-2	ASTERGDGYGYT
-	TRBV15	TRBJ1-6	ATSRDQGPDSPLH
TRBD1	TRBV10-1	TRBJ1-5	ASSEARGINQPQH
-	TRBV5-8	TRBJ1-3	ASSVRMTGVGNTIY
-	TRBV11-2	TRBJ1-1	ASSPRMGENTEAF
TRBD1	TRBV4-1	TRBJ2-7	ASSPTGVEQY
-	TRBV5-8	TRBJ1-5	ASSFGQNQPQH
TRBD2	TRBV5-1	TRBJ2-7	ASSLASGRLVPYEQY
TRBD2	TRBV5-1	TRBJ2-1	ASSPRSGSFDEQF
-	TRBV5-6	TRBJ1-3	ASSYGLFSGNTIY
-	TRBV19	TRBJ1-1	ASTMGQRTEAF
-	TRBV12-3/TRBV12-4	TRBJ1-1	ASSLTRGTEAF
TRBD2	TRBV4-2	TRBJ2-7	ASSRGLAGTYEQY
-	TRBV7-9	TRBJ1-2	ASSPEISNGYT
TRBD2	TRBV15	TRBJ2-7	ATSRVRSGSREQY
TRBD1	TRBV30	TRBJ1-3	AWSEQGVYGNTIY
TRBD2	TRBV3-1/TRBV3-2	TRBJ2-3	ASSQVGSGVNLTDTQY